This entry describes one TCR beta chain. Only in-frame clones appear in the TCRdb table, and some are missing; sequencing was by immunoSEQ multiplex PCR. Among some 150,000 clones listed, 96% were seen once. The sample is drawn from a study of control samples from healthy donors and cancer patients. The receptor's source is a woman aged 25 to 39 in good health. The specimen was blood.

CDR3 DNA: TGTGCCAGCAGCTTAGCCGGGCCGGGCGTGACCCAGTACTTC. It encodes CASSLAGPGVTQYF. This sequence joins TRBV7-8 and TRBJ2-5, with no clear D. The V and J ends lost 0 bases and 7 bases respectively, with 12 bases between them. The germline V gene encodes CDR1 SGHVS and CDR2 FQNEAQ. This CDR3 comprises 14 residues.